These 19 T cell receptor beta chains were all obtained from the same sample, sequenced in a study of T cell responses to AZD1222 COVID-19 vaccine (TCRdb year 2021). The time point label on this specimen signifies: about 28 days (+/-7) after the second vaccine dose. Library method: the immunoSEQ multiplex PCR assay. This immuneACCESS table, as held by TCRdb, lists in-frame sequences with V and J called but not all clones. Of the missing ones, under half trace to an unresolved V gene in checked studies; the others have no known cause. The sample has about 150,000 clones on record, just over 90% of them singletons. The top ten clones comprise under 1.5% of the sample. This specimen consisted of peripheral blood, obtained 28 days after the second AZD1222 dose. The source is an adult who received the AZD1222 COVID-19 vaccine.

V gene TRBV6-1 combines with J gene TRBJ1-2; D remains ambiguous. The CDR3 has 14 amino acids. V dropped 0 bases and J dropped 1 base, with 6 bases sitting between them. The germline V gene encodes CDR1 MNHNS and CDR2 SASEGT. The CDR3 here is CASSEARDNYGYTF. The CDR3 bases are TGTGCCAGCAGTGAAGCCAGAGATAACTATGGCTACACCTTC.

The V call is TRBV18, the J call TRBJ2-7; D tentatively fits TRBD1 or TRBD2 (5 bases each). V was pared by 0 bases and J by 6 bases, with 9 bases between. The germline V gene encodes CDR1 KGHSH and CDR2 LQKENI. CDR3 length: 13 residues. Written as DNA, the CDR3 is TGTGCCAGCTCACCACCGAATGGGGGCGAGCAGTACTTC. This sequence encodes CASSPPNGGEQYF.

V is TRBV13 and J is TRBJ2-6; maybe TRBD1 (5 bases). The CDR3 contains 18 residues. Germline CDR1 PRHDT, CDR2 FYEKMQ (reference sequence). V lost 3 bases, J lost 0 bases, and 15 bases lay in between. The CDR3 sequence is CASSLEGRARSGANVLTF. In nucleotides, the CDR3 is TGTGCCAGCAGCTTGGAAGGCAGGGCCCGCTCTGGGGCCAACGTCCTGACTTTC.

The chain uses TRBV7-9 and TRBJ2-7, with 9 bases identical to TRBD2. This CDR3 comprises 13 residues. The germline CDR1 and CDR2 sequences are SEHNR and FQNEAQ (reference sequence). Trimming cost V 5 bases and J 7 bases; bases outside gene matches: 6. CDR3 nucleotide sequence: TGTGCCAGCAGCCCGCGGGGGGGACTTGAGCAGTACTTC. It translates to CASSPRGGLEQYF. Full variable domain (missing parts from reference TRBV7-9 and TRBJ2-7): DTGVSQNPRHKITKRGQNVTFRCDPISEHNRLYWYRQTLGQGPEFLTYFQNEAQLEKSRLLSDRFSAERPKGSFSTLEIQRTEQGDSAMYLCASSPRGGLEQYFGPGTRLTVT.

The J gene is TRBJ2-7, the V gene TRBV7-9; TRBD1 aligns across 7 bases. Per germline, CDR1 SEHNR and CDR2 FQNEAQ (reference sequence). Trimming at V came to 2 bases and at J to 3 bases, leaving 7 bases not matched to a gene. The length of the CDR3 is 15 residues. CDR3 sequence (DNA): TGTGCCAGCAGCTTATTAAGACAGGGCTACTACGAGCAGTACTTC. This gives the protein CASSLLRQGYYEQYF.

The chain combines TRBV2 with TRBJ1-2, with TRBD1 matching 10 bases. Germline V lookup: CDR1 SNHLY, CDR2 FYNNEI. The V and J ends lost 9 bases and 7 bases, in that order; junction bases with no gene match: 11. The CDR3 runs 14 residues. The CDR3 here is CASSRSTGGSGYTF. In nucleotides, the CDR3 is TGTGCCAGTAGCCGATCGACAGGGGGCTCTGGCTACACCTTC.

The V gene is TRBV12-3 or TRBV12-4, the J gene TRBJ1-1; the D gene is possibly TRBD1 (5 bases). V lost 5 bases and J 7 bases, leaving 11 bases between the germline ends. The CDR3 runs 12 residues. CDR3 region: CASSVLTGEAFF. The CDR3 nucleotides are TGTGCCAGCAGTGTCCTAACAGGTGAAGCTTTCTTT.

This chain uses TRBV7-2 with TRBJ2-7, with D unclear. CDR1 is SGHTA and CDR2 is FQGNSA in the germline V gene. The germline V and J ends were trimmed by 4 bases and 7 bases, with 26 bases remaining between them. CDR3 size: 17 residues. CDR3 in amino acids: CASSSVLARRRMGEQYF. As DNA, the CDR3 is TGTGCCAGCAGCTCCGTTCTGGCCCGACGTCGTATGGGGGAGCAGTACTTC.

This rearrangement joins TRBV10-3 to TRBJ2-7; 9 bases line up with TRBD1. CDR3 size: 16 residues. Germline V gene data show CDR1 as ENHRY and CDR2 as SYGVKD. The V gene end was trimmed by 0 bases and the J gene end by 4 bases; junction bases not matched to a gene: 7. The CDR3 sequence: CAISESPSGQGYEQYF. In DNA form, the CDR3 reads TGTGCCATCAGTGAGTCCCCCTCGGGACAGGGTTACGAGCAGTACTTC.

This chain links TRBV7-2 with TRBJ1-2; possibly TRBD1 for D (5 bases). Germline values: CDR1 SGHTA, CDR2 FQGNSA. The V end lost 4 bases, the J end lost 5 bases, and 17 bases lay between the germline ends. CDR3 size: 15 residues. For the CDR3, the DNA is TGTGCCAGCAGCTCCCGTGGGGCGGGGGATTATGGCTACACCTTC. This gives the protein CASSSRGAGDYGYTF.

This rearrangement joins TRBV19 to TRBJ1-6; possible D gene TRBD1, 5 bases. CDR1 is LNHDA and CDR2 is SQIVND in the germline V gene (reference sequence). The CDR3 loop spans 13 amino acids. V lost 5 bases and J 10 bases, leaving 12 bases between the germline ends. CDR3 residues: CASSAEQVSPLHF. The CDR3 DNA sequence: TGTGCCAGTAGTGCCGAACAGGTCTCACCCCTCCACTTT.

This clone was recorded a few times. The junction differs from germline at one of its ends, possibly a read error. The chain has TRBV7-7 and TRBJ1-1, with D maybe TRBD1 (5 bases). CDR1 SSHAT and CDR2 FNYEAQ come from the germline V gene (reference sequence). This CDR3 contains 18 residues. The CDR3 region has the DNA TGTGCTAGCACCGAGCCCAGTCGGGGGGGTTTCAAGCGCACTGAAGCTTTCTTT. It encodes CASTEPSRGGFKRTEAFF.

This clone was observed once. Within the sample, other DNA sequences also encode this same CDR3. V usage is TRBV7-3 and J usage is TRBJ1-1; no reliable D call. Germline CDR1 and CDR2: SGHTA and FQGTGA. Trimming took 2 bases from V and 0 from J, leaving 4 bases between them. The CDR3 totals 13 residues. The CDR3 DNA reads TGTGCCAGCAGCTTAGGGATGAACACTGAAGCTTTCTTT. It translates to CASSLGMNTEAFF.

The chain has TRBV5-4 and TRBJ2-3; 8 nucleotides line up with TRBD1. The junction had 6 bases not matched to a gene; V was cut back by 4 bases and J by 2 bases. The V gene's germline CDR1 is SGHNT and CDR2 YYREEE (reference sequence). This CDR3 region has 15 residues. The DNA for the CDR3 is TGTGCCAGCAGCCAAGGACAGGGATCCACAGATACGCAGTATTTT. This translates into CASSQGQGSTDTQYF.

The V call is TRBV5-5, the J call TRBJ1-4; tentatively, D is TRBD1 (5 bases). CDR3 length equals 16 residues. Trimming removed 0 bases from V and 6 bases from J, with 15 bases in between. The germline V gene encodes CDR1 SGHKS and CDR2 YYEKEE (reference sequence). CDR3 in DNA: TGTGCCAGCAGCTTGGATATCGGCAGGGTTCATGAAAAACTGTTTTTT. As protein: CASSLDIGRVHEKLFF.

Here the CDR3 reads CASSFLGQGRHEQYF. CDR3 DNA sequence: TGTGCCAGCAGCTTCCTTGGACAGGGGCGCCACGAGCAGTACTTC. The V call is TRBV13, the J call TRBJ2-7, with 9 nucleotides matching TRBD1. V lost 3 bases and J lost 5; bases outside the gene matches: 8. The CDR3 runs to 15 residues. Germline CDR1 is PRHDT and CDR2 is FYEKMQ (reference sequence).

CDR3 DNA: TGTGCCAGTAGTACCCAGGGGCCTGAAGCTTTCTTT. Translating it yields CASSTQGPEAFF. The chain couples TRBV19 to TRBJ1-1, with D tentatively TRBD1 (6 bases). V gave up 4 bases and J gave up 6 bases, with 9 bases separating them. CDR1 and CDR2 (germline): LNHDA, SQIVND (reference sequence). This CDR3 is 12 amino acids long.

This clone was found a few times. The rearrangement joins TRBV2 to TRBJ2-1, with 13 nucleotides matching TRBD2. Germline trimming cut 6 bases from V and 6 bases from J; bases unmatched to any gene: 5. CDR3 length equals 15 residues. Germline values: CDR1 SNHLY, CDR2 FYNNEI. The CDR3 DNA reads TGTGCCAGCAGCCGGACTAGCGGGAGTGTCAATGAGCAGTTCTTC. Its translation: CASSRTSGSVNEQFF.

The V gene is TRBV7-9, the J gene TRBJ2-3, with 9 positions matching TRBD2. Germline lookup yields CDR1 SEHNR and CDR2 FQNEAQ (reference sequence). The CDR3 covers 18 residues. V gave up 1 base and J gave up 1 base; unmatched junction bases: 9. The CDR3 DNA sequence: TGTGCCAGCAGCTTAGTGGCGGTAGCTAGCGGGGGCACAGATACGCAGTATTTT. It encodes CASSLVAVASGGTDTQYF.